The T cell receptor beta chain under discussion was sequenced for a study of beta chain features in type 1 diabetes. Whole-study findings and limits: Over-representation of high TCR-expressing cells was a possible consequence of cDNA sequencing.

Sorting with CD45RO/CCR7/CD25/CD127/CD95/CD27 yielded naive, central memory, regulatory and stem-like memory CD4+ cells. Over 95% purity was reached by all sorted populations. This CDR3 is built from 11 residues. Trimming removed 5 bases from V and 12 bases from J, with 11 bases in between. Per germline, CDR1 MDHEN and CDR2 SYDVKM. Worth noting for this clone: Its antigen is not identified.

Expressed TCRB transcripts were sequenced because the isolated RNA had all been reverse transcribed beforehand. Method: immunoSEQ multiplex PCR; TCRdb's copy keeps in-frame clones and lacks some. The data contain hundreds of thousands of clones, under 8.5% of them singletons. Sequencing input: central memory CD4+ T cells from blood. The TCR sequence derives from a woman between 18 and 29 years old in good health. V usage is TRBV28 and J usage is TRBJ2-1, with a weak D call TRBD2 (5 bases). The CDR3 DNA follows: TGTGCCAGCAGTCCGGGGAGAGGGCAGTTCTTC. Encoded protein: CASSPGRGQFF.